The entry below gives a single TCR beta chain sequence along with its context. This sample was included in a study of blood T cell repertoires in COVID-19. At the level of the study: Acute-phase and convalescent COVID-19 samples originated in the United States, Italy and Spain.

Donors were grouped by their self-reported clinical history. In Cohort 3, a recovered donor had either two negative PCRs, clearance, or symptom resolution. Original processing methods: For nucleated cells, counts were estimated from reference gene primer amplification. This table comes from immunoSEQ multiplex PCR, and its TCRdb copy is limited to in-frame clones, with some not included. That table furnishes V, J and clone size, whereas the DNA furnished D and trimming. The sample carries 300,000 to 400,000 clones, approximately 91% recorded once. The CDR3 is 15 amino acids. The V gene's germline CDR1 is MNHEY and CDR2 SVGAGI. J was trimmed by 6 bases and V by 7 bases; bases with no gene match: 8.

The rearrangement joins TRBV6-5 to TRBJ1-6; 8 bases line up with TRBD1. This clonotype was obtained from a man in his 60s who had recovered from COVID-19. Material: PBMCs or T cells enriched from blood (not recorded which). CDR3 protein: CASTTLQGVNSPLHF. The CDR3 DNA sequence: TGTGCCAGCACCACACTACAGGGGGTTAATTCACCCCTCCACTTT.